One and the same sample provided the 13 T cell receptor beta chains below, sequenced in a study of vaccination and CD4 T cells after COVID-19. These receptors lack a known antigen. Treatment here: approximately 9-day PBMC culture with coronavirus spike peptide pools or control peptides (ViraFEST assay). The Oncomine TCR Beta short-read assay sequenced DNA from cultured CD4+ T cells. TCRdb re-called the PCR reads with MiXCR, one entry per CDR3 protein. The table records 12,000 to 15,000 distinct CDR3 sequences, around 73% of them present only once. The sample taken for sequencing was CD4+ T cells from blood, cultured in vitro. These receptors were taken from a human donor who had recovered from COVID-19.

CDR3 in DNA: TGTGCCAGCAGTTACAATGGACTCGCGGGCCAAGAGACCCAGTACTTC. Translating it yields CASSYNGLAGQETQYF. V gene TRBV6-2 or TRBV6-3 combines with J gene TRBJ2-5; tentatively, D is TRBD2 (5 bases). The germline CDR1 and CDR2 sequences are MNHEY and SVGEGT. The CDR3 is made up of 16 amino acids. With 2 bases removed from V and 1 base from J, the gap between germline ends came to 14 bases.

The chain couples TRBV7-9 to TRBJ1-4; possible D gene TRBD1, 6 bases. Germline V gene data show CDR1 as SEHNR and CDR2 as FQNEAQ (reference sequence). V was pared by 5 bases and J by 8 bases, with 15 bases between. The CDR3 covers 14 residues. For the CDR3, the DNA is TGTGCCAGCAGCCGACCACAGGGCGGAGAAAAACTGTTTTTT. Translating it yields CASSRPQGGEKLFF. Full variable domain (rest looked up from reference TRBV7-9 and TRBJ1-4): DTGVSQNPRHKITKRGQNVTFRCDPISEHNRLYWYRQTLGQGPEFLTYFQNEAQLEKSRLLSDRFSAERPKGSFSTLEIQRTEQGDSAMYLCASSRPQGGEKLFFGSGTQLSVL.

This chain links TRBV6-5 with TRBJ1-2; TRBD1 matches at 7 bases. Germline assignment: CDR1 MNHEY and CDR2 SVGAGI. The V and J ends lost 2 bases and 7 bases, in that order; junction bases with no gene match: 4. The CDR3 is 13 residues long. This CDR3 is CASSYPDRVGYTF. DNA of the CDR3: TGTGCCAGCAGTTACCCTGACAGGGTTGGCTACACCTTC.

J is TRBJ2-2 and V is TRBV20-1; TRBD2 aligns across 12 bases. The CDR3 consists of 15 residues. Germline CDR1 reads DFQATT; CDR2 reads SNEGSKA (reference sequence). V shed 6 bases and J 4 bases; nucleotides not matched to a gene: 6. This CDR3 is CSAPTSGSPTGELFF. Here the CDR3 DNA reads TGCAGTGCGCCGACTAGCGGGAGTCCCACCGGGGAGCTGTTTTTT.

This clonotype is medium-sized. V and J are TRBV15 and TRBJ1-6, with D possibly matching TRBD1 (6 bases). Deletions cut 0 bases from V and 1 base from J, with 10 bases between. The CDR3 length is 17 residues. The germline V gene has CDR1 LNHNV and CDR2 YYDKDF (reference sequence). CDR3 in amino acids: CATSRERTGSYNSPLHF. The CDR3 DNA follows: TGTGCCACCAGCAGAGAGCGCACAGGGTCCTATAATTCACCCCTCCACTTT.

This chain joins TRBV6-1 and TRBJ2-7, with 9 bases matching TRBD1. Germline CDR1 reads MNHNS; CDR2 reads SASEGT. The CDR3 covers 14 residues. Germline trimming cut 6 bases from V and 3 bases from J; bases unmatched to any gene: 6. CDR3 sequence (DNA): TGTGCCAGCAGCGTAGGGACAGGGCTCTACGAGCAGTACTTC. Protein sequence: CASSVGTGLYEQYF.

The chain joins TRBV5-1 to TRBJ2-2; 8 bases are a match to TRBD2. After removal of 0 bases from V and 8 bases from J, the junction contained 3 bases not matched to a gene. Germline V gene data show CDR1 as SGHRS and CDR2 as YFSETQ. CDR3 size: 14 residues. CDR3 loop: CASSLVAGLGELFF. For the CDR3, the DNA is TGCGCCAGCAGCTTGGTAGCGGGATTAGGGGAGCTGTTTTTT.

This clonotype was detected only once. The V and J genes are TRBV4-1 and TRBJ2-7; D may be TRBD2 (5 bases). Germline V gene data show CDR1 as MGHRA and CDR2 as YSYEKL. The CDR3 loop spans 16 amino acids. V lost 0 bases and J 2 bases, leaving 14 bases between the germline ends. DNA for the CDR3: TGCGCCAGCAGCCAAGAATGGAGCGGCCAACCCTACGAGCAGTACTTC. The encoded protein is CASSQEWSGQPYEQYF.

The chain employs TRBV6-1 and TRBJ2-5; perhaps D is TRBD1 or TRBD2 (5 bases each). V dropped 5 bases and J dropped 7 bases, with 8 bases sitting between them. Germline-derived CDR1 and CDR2 are MNHNS and SASEGT. There are 11 residues in the CDR3. The CDR3 DNA sequence: TGTGCCAGCAGTCGGGGCGGGACCCAGTACTTC. It codes for CASSRGGTQYF.

The CDR3 sequence: CSAIDSTRDPVFSEQFF. Here the CDR3 DNA reads TGCAGTGCTATCGACTCCACCCGGGACCCAGTCTTCAGTGAGCAGTTCTTC. The chain combines TRBV20-1 with TRBJ2-1; possibly TRBD1 or TRBD2 for D (5 bases each). V lost 4 bases to trimming and J lost 9 bases, with 28 bases between them. Germline CDR1 and CDR2: DFQATT and SNEGSKA (reference sequence). This CDR3 has 17 amino acids.

This chain links TRBV6-1 with TRBJ1-2; 7 bases match TRBD1. Germline CDR1 MNHNS, CDR2 SASEGT. CDR3 length: 12 residues. The V and J ends lost 9 bases and 7 bases, in that order; junction bases with no gene match: 8. The CDR3 nucleotides are TGTGCCAGTACGGTGTCAGGGGGTGGCTACACCTTC. Residues: CASTVSGGGYTF.

The chain carries TRBV6-5 and TRBJ2-7; 9 nucleotides line up with TRBD1. Germline V CDR1 and CDR2: MNHEY, SVGAGI. Trimming took 2 bases from V and 4 from J; bases not matched to a gene: 6. This CDR3 region has 15 residues. CDR3 DNA: TGTGCCAGCAGTTACGGGGGGACAGGGCGGTACGAGCAGTACTTC. This codes for CASSYGGTGRYEQYF.

This chain links TRBV6-2 or TRBV6-3 with TRBJ1-2, with 8 bases identical to TRBD1. Germline values: CDR1 MNHEY, CDR2 SVGEGT. This CDR3 has 15 amino acids. The trim removed 6 bases at V and 3 bases at J, leaving 9 bases unmatched. The chain's CDR3 is CASSQTGQGDYGYTF. CDR3 DNA sequence: TGTGCCAGCAGCCAGACCGGACAGGGAGACTATGGCTACACCTTC.